Listed below are T cell receptor beta chains from one sample, sequenced in a study of blood T cells in healthy people across ages. TCRdb reprocessed the 5' RACE reads via MiXCR and lists one record per CDR3 protein. The data show 1.5 million to 2 million distinct CDR3 sequences, about two fifths seen once. Input material: blood. The source is a human donor in good health. Both conserved end residues are part of each CDR3. D genes are given only for firm matches.

v_gene: TRBV12-3/TRBV12-4
d_gene: -
CDR3aa: CASSTRTEGETQYF

v_gene: TRBV6-5
d_gene: -
CDR3aa: CASSKGLGAYYGYTF

v_gene: TRBV12-3/TRBV12-4
d_gene: -
CDR3aa: CAGRPTARVEVNTQYF

v_gene: TRBV4-1
d_gene: TRBD1
CDR3aa: CASSRGQGGFDYGYTF

v_gene: TRBV6-1
d_gene: TRBD2
CDR3aa: CASSGWRGASETQYF

v_gene: TRBV7-9
d_gene: TRBD1
CDR3aa: CASTIGGAGYGYTF

v_gene: TRBV20-1
d_gene: TRBD1
CDR3aa: CSAPGTALGETQYF

v_gene: TRBV20-1
d_gene: -
CDR3aa: CSARRGFEDTQYF

v_gene: TRBV20-1
d_gene: -
CDR3aa: CSARPTASPDTQYF

v_gene: TRBV12-3/TRBV12-4
d_gene: -
CDR3aa: CASSLARAEQYF

v_gene: TRBV4-3
d_gene: -
CDR3aa: CASSQEMAGYYGYTF

v_gene: TRBV7-6
d_gene: -
CDR3aa: CAGSLGNEQFF

v_gene: TRBV28
d_gene: -
CDR3aa: CASRVGSYNSPLHF

v_gene: TRBV4-3
d_gene: TRBD2
CDR3aa: CASSQDRGELLPDTQYF

v_gene: TRBV20-1
d_gene: TRBD1
CDR3aa: CSARDRRDRGMWEQYF

v_gene: TRBV12-3/TRBV12-4
d_gene: -
CDR3aa: CASSFAKGITDTQYF

v_gene: TRBV6-5
d_gene: -
CDR3aa: CASSYSISSYEQYF

v_gene: TRBV7-2
d_gene: -
CDR3aa: CASSFLNIQYF

v_gene: TRBV5-5
d_gene: -
CDR3aa: CASSLSNAGQYYEQYF

v_gene: TRBV12-3/TRBV12-4
d_gene: -
CDR3aa: CASSPVGPGYEQYF

v_gene: TRBV2
d_gene: -
CDR3aa: CASSEAYPSYNEQFF

v_gene: TRBV4-1
d_gene: TRBD2
CDR3aa: CASSQPKPGGGGAPYEQYF

v_gene: TRBV6-1
d_gene: -
CDR3aa: CAGSENLGNLNYMNTEAFF

v_gene: TRBV12-3/TRBV12-4
d_gene: -
CDR3aa: CASRFRGTNEKLFF

v_gene: TRBV7-6
d_gene: -
CDR3aa: CASSLASSSTNEQFF

v_gene: TRBV7-2
d_gene: TRBD2
CDR3aa: CASSLQERGGTDTQYF

v_gene: TRBV10-3
d_gene: -
CDR3aa: CAINRFFLPGYTF

v_gene: TRBV28
d_gene: -
CDR3aa: CASSLLNDFVAFF

v_gene: TRBV11-1
d_gene: -
CDR3aa: CASSPGQKMWNNEQFF

v_gene: TRBV5-1
d_gene: TRBD1
CDR3aa: CASRPTGTGESPLHF

v_gene: TRBV7-9
d_gene: -
CDR3aa: CASSPWGLGRSGANVLTF

v_gene: TRBV24-1
d_gene: -
CDR3aa: CATSDPTTSGYTF

v_gene: TRBV12-3/TRBV12-4
d_gene: -
CDR3aa: CASTPLVDTEAFF

v_gene: TRBV18
d_gene: TRBD2
CDR3aa: CASSPGSASGDQYF

v_gene: TRBV6-2/TRBV6-3
d_gene: TRBD1
CDR3aa: CASSYSTGGQSGANVLTF

v_gene: TRBV28
d_gene: -
CDR3aa: CASSTTQRGRYTF

v_gene: TRBV20-1
d_gene: -
CDR3aa: CSATDGGAGKSMDYGYTF

v_gene: TRBV7-7
d_gene: -
CDR3aa: CASSRGNKETQYF

v_gene: TRBV5-1
d_gene: -
CDR3aa: CASAINGPGANVLTF

v_gene: TRBV12-3/TRBV12-4
d_gene: TRBD1
CDR3aa: CASSQRTGNYGYTF

v_gene: TRBV7-9
d_gene: -
CDR3aa: CASSPLAPGDYGGELFF

v_gene: TRBV7-9
d_gene: TRBD1
CDR3aa: CASSSTNTGHMDRGYEQYF

v_gene: TRBV7-7
d_gene: TRBD2
CDR3aa: CASSLASGGNYEQYF

v_gene: TRBV29-1
d_gene: TRBD2
CDR3aa: CSGGGGSEQYF

v_gene: TRBV7-2
d_gene: -
CDR3aa: CASSLRINSGSETQYF

v_gene: TRBV20-1
d_gene: TRBD2
CDR3aa: CSAKTSAGEADTQYF

v_gene: TRBV29-1
d_gene: -
CDR3aa: CSVGVTGSYTEAFF

v_gene: TRBV11-1
d_gene: -
CDR3aa: CASSLGVRGTEAFF

v_gene: TRBV7-2
d_gene: -
CDR3aa: CASSFVRGSSYEQYF

v_gene: TRBV7-9
d_gene: -
CDR3aa: CASSRDTTSTGCTF